One and the same sample provided the 9 T cell receptor beta chains below, sequenced in a study of blood T cell repertoires in COVID-19. The repertoire was sequenced with immunoSEQ multiplex PCR; TCRdb's copy has only in-frame clones and lacks some. The sample yields 190,000 or so clones, 85% to 90% seen once. The sample consisted of peripheral blood. These receptors all stem from a middle-aged man with active or convalescent COVID-19.

This rearrangement joins TRBV6-6 to TRBJ2-7, with D perhaps TRBD2 (5 bases). Per the germline V gene, CDR1 is MNHNY and CDR2 is SVGAGI (reference sequence). This CDR3 has 11 amino acids. V was pared by 4 bases and J by 7 bases, with 8 bases between. The CDR3 region has the DNA TGTGCCAGCAGTTCCTGGAGGGAGCAGTACTTC. Amino acid sequence: CASSSWREQYF.

This clone was seen many times. This chain connects TRBV19 to TRBJ1-1, with D perhaps matching TRBD1 (6 bases). This CDR3 contains 14 residues. The germline V gene encodes CDR1 LNHDA and CDR2 SQIVND (reference sequence). V lost 7 bases, J lost 4 bases, and 16 bases lay in between. CDR3 in amino acids: CASKLREGVTEAFF. Here the CDR3 DNA reads TGTGCCAGTAAGTTACGCGAGGGGGTCACTGAAGCTTTCTTT.

This chain connects TRBV7-8 to TRBJ2-3; 8 positions match TRBD1. The V gene end was trimmed by 6 bases and the J gene end by 4 bases; junction bases not matched to a gene: 6. The CDR3 is 14 residues long. Germline CDR1 reads SGHVS; CDR2 reads FQNEAQ. CDR3 amino acids: CASRVDRGPDTQYF. The CDR3 DNA reads as TGTGCCAGCAGGGTCGACAGGGGACCAGATACGCAGTATTTT.

The chain couples TRBV29-1 to TRBJ1-1; D unclear. This CDR3 is built from 12 residues. Germline V gives CDR1 SQVTM, CDR2 ANQGSEA. V was cut by 3 bases and J by 2 bases, with 7 bases left in between. The CDR3 DNA reads TGCAGCGTTGATCAGGCTAACACTGAAGCTTTCTTT. Protein sequence: CSVDQANTEAFF.

This clone was seen only once. This sequence joins TRBV7-9 and TRBJ1-1; the D is unclear. There are 15 residues in the CDR3. Trimming shortened V by 5 bases and J by 4 bases, and 17 bases separated the two germline ends. Germline V gene lookup returns CDR1 SEHNR and CDR2 FQNEAQ (reference sequence). CDR3 nucleotides: TGTGCCAGCAGCCTTCTTGCCTCGCGCGGCACTGAAGCTTTCTTT. Protein sequence: CASSLLASRGTEAFF. The full variable domain, completed using reference TRBV7-9 and TRBJ1-1, is DTGVSQNPRHKITKRGQNVTFRCDPISEHNRLYWYRQTLGQGPEFLTYFQNEAQLEKSRLLSDRFSAERPKGSFSTLEIQRTEQGDSAMYLCASSLLASRGTEAFFGQGTRLTVV.

The chain carries TRBV3-1 (or the pseudogene TRBV3-2) and TRBJ1-6; D perhaps matches TRBD1 (5 bases). Germline CDR1 LGHDT, CDR2 YNNKEL (reference sequence). This CDR3 spans 18 amino acids. V was cut by 4 bases and J by 0 bases, with 16 bases left in between. Written as DNA, the CDR3 is TGTGCCAGCAGCCGAGAGACAACAGGCTCCTCCTATAATTCACCCCTCCACTTT. It translates to CASSRETTGSSYNSPLHF.

V usage is TRBV5-6 and J usage is TRBJ2-7; TRBD2 agrees at 7 bases. CDR3 length: 12 residues. CDR1 and CDR2 from the germline V gene are SGHDT and YYEEEE. Unmatched junction bases numbered 1, after V lost 4 bases and J lost 3 bases. The CDR3 protein is CASSRDYYEQYF. The CDR3 coding sequence is TGTGCCAGCAGCAGGGACTACTACGAGCAGTACTTC.

As regards this clone: The sample contains more than one DNA sequence encoding this CDR3. CDR3 coding DNA: TGTGCCAGCAGTCTTTACACAGATACGCAGTATTTT. This gives the protein CASSLYTDTQYF. The rearrangement links TRBV6-2 or TRBV6-3 to TRBJ2-3; D unresolved. This CDR3 has 12 residues. With 5 bases removed from V and 2 bases from J, the gap between germline ends came to 5 bases. Germline CDR1 reads MNHEY; CDR2 reads SVGEGT.

This chain links TRBV27 with TRBJ2-1; 8 bases map to TRBD1. V lost 2 bases and J lost 5; bases outside the gene matches: 5. Germline V gene data show CDR1 as MNHEY and CDR2 as SMNVEV (reference sequence). This CDR3 region has 15 residues. CDR3 coding DNA: TGTGCCAGCAGTTTAGGTCAGGGGGCTCACAATGAGCAGTTCTTC. Encoded protein: CASSLGQGAHNEQFF.